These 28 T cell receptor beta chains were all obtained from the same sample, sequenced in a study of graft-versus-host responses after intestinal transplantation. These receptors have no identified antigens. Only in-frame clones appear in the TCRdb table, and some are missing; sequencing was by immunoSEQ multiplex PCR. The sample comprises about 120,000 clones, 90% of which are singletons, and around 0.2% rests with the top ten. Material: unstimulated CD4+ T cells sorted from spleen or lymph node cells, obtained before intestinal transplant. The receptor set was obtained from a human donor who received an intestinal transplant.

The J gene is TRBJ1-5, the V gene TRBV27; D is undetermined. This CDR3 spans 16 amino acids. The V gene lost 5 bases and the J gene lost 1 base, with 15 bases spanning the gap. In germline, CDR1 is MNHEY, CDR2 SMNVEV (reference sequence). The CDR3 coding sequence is TGTGCCAGCAGTATCGAGGGTACGGGAAGCAATCAGCCCCAGCATTTT. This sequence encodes CASSIEGTGSNQPQHF.

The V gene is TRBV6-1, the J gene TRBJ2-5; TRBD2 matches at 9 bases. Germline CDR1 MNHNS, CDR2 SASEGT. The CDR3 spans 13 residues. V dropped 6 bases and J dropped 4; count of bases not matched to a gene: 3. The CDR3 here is CASREGLAETQYF. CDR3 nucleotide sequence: TGTGCCAGCAGGGAGGGACTAGCAGAGACCCAGTACTTC.

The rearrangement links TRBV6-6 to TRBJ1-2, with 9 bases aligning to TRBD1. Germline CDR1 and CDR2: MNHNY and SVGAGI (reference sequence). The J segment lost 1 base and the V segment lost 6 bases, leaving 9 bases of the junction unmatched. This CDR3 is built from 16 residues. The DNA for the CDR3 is TGTGCCAGCAGGATCCCGGGACAGGGCCTTAACTATGGCTACACCTTC. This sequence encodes CASRIPGQGLNYGYTF.

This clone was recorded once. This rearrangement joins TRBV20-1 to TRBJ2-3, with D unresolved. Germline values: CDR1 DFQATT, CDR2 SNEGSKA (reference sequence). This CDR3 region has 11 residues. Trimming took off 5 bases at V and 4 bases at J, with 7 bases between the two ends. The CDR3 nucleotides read TGCAGTGCTCAGGCCGCAGATACGCAGTATTTT. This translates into CSAQAADTQYF.

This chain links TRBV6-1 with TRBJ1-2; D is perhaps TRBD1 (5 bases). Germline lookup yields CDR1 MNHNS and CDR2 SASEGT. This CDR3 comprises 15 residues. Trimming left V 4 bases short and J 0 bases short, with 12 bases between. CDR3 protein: CASSVTGTTNYGYTF. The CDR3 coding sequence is TGTGCCAGCAGTGTCACAGGAACCACTAACTATGGCTACACCTTC.

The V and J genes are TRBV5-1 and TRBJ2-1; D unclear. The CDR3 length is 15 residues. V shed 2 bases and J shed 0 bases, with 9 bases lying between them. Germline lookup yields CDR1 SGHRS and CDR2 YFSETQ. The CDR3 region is CASSFEASSYNEQFF. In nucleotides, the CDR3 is TGCGCCAGCAGCTTCGAAGCGAGCTCCTACAATGAGCAGTTCTTC.

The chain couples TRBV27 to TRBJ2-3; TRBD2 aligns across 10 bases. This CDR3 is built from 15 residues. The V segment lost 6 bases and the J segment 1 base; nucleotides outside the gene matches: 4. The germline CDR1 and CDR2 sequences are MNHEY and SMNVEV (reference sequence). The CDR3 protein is CASSRTSGRTDTQYF. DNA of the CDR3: TGTGCCAGCAGCCGGACTAGCGGACGCACAGATACGCAGTATTTT.

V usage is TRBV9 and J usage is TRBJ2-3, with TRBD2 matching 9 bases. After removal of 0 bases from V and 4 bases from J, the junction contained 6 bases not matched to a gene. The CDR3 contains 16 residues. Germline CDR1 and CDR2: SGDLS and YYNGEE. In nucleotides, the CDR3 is TGTGCCAGCAGCGTAGGTCTACTAGCGGGTTCAGATACGCAGTATTTT. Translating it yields CASSVGLLAGSDTQYF.

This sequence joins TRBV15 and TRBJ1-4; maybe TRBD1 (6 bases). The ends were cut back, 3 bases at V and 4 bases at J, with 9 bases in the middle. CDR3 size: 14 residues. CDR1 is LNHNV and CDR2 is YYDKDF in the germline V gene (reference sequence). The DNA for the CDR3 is TGTGCCACCAGCAGGGACAGCTTTAATGAAAAACTGTTTTTT. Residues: CATSRDSFNEKLFF.

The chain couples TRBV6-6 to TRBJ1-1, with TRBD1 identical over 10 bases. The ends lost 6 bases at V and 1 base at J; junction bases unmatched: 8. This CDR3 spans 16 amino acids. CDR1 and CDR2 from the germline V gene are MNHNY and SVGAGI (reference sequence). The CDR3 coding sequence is TGTGCCAGCAGATCAGGGGACAGGGGAAAGAACACTGAAGCTTTCTTT. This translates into CASRSGDRGKNTEAFF.

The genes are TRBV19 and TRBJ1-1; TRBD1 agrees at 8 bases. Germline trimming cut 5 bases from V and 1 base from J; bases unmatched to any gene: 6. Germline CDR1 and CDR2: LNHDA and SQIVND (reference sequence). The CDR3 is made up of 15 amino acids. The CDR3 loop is CASSPRGQANTEAFF. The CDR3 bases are TGTGCCAGTAGTCCTCGGGGACAGGCGAACACTGAAGCTTTCTTT.

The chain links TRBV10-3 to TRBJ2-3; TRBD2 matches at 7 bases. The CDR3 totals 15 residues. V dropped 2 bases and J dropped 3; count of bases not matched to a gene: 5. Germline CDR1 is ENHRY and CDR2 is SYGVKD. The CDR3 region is CAISERGRGTDTQYF. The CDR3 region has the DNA TGTGCCATCAGTGAGCGCGGGAGAGGAACAGATACGCAGTATTTT.

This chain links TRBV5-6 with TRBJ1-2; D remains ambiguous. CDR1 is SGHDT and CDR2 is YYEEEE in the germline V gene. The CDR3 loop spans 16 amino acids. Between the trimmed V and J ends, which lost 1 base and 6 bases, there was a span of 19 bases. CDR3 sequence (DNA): TGTGCCAGCAGCTTGTTTAAGGCGGAGAGAACGAATGGCTACACCTTC. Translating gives CASSLFKAERTNGYTF. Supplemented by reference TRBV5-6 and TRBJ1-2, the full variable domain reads DAGVTQSPTHLIKTRGQQVTLRCSPKSGHDTVSWYQQALGQGPQFIFQYYEEEERQRGNFPDRFSGHQFPNYSSELNVNALLLGDSALYLCASSLFKAERTNGYTFGSGTRLTVV.

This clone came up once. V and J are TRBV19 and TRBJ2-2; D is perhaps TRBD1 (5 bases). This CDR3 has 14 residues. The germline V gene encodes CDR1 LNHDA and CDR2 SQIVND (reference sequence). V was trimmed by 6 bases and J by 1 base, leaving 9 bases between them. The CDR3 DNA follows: TGTGCCAGTAGGCCAAGGGGGAACACCGGGGAGCTGTTTTTT. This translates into CASRPRGNTGELFF.

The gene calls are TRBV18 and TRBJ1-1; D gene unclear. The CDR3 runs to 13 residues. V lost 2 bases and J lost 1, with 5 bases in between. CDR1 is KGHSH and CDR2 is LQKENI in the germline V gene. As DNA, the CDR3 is TGTGCCAGCTCACCATCAGGGAACACTGAAGCTTTCTTT. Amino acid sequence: CASSPSGNTEAFF.

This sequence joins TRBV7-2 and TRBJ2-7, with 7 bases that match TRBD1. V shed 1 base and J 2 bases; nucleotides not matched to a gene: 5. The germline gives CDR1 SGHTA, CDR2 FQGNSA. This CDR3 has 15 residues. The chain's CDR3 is CASSLGGGQTYEQYF. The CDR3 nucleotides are TGTGCCAGCAGCTTAGGAGGGGGACAGACCTACGAGCAGTACTTC.

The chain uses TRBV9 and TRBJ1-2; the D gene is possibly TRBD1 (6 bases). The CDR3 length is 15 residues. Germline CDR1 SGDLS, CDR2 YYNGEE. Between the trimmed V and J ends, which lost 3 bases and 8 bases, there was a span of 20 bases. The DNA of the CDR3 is TGTGCCAGCAGCGCGCGAGGGGAGGGGGGCCTAGGCTACACCTTC. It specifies CASSARGEGGLGYTF. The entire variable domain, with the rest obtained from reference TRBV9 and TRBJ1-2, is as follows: DSGVTQTPKHLITATGQRVTLRCSPRSGDLSVYWYQQSLDQGLQFLIQYYNGEERAKGNILERFSAQQFPDLHSELNLSSLELGDSALYFCASSARGEGGLGYTFGSGTRLTVV.

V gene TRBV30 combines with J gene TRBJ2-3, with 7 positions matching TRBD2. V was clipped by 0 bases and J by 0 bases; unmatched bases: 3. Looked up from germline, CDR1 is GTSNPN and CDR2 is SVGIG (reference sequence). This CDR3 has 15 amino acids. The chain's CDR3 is CAWSVGGGSTDTQYF. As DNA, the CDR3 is TGTGCCTGGAGTGTGGGCGGGGGTAGCACAGATACGCAGTATTTT.

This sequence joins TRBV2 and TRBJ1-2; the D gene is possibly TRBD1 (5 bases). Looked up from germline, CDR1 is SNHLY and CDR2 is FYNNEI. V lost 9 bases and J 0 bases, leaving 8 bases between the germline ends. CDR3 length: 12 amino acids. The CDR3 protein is CARGGANYGYTF. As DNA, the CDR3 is TGTGCCAGGGGGGGGGCTAACTATGGCTACACCTTC.

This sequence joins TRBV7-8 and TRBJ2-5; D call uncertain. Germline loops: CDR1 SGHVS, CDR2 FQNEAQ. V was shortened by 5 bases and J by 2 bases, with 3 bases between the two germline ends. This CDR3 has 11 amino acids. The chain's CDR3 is CASSPQETQYF. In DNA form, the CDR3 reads TGTGCCAGCAGCCCTCAAGAGACCCAGTACTTC. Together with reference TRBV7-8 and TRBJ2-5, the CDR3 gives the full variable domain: GAGVSQSPRYKVAKRGQDVALRCDPISGHVSLFWYQQALGQGPEFLTYFQNEAQLDKSGLPSDRFFAERPEGSVSTLKIQRTQQEDSAVYLCASSPQETQYFGPGTRLLVL.

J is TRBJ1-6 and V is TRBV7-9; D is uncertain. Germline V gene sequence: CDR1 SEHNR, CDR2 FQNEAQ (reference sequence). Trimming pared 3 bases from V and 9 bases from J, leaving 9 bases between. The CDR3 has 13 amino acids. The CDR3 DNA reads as TGTGCCAGCAGCTTGCAAGGAGGTTCACCCCTCCACTTT. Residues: CASSLQGGSPLHF.

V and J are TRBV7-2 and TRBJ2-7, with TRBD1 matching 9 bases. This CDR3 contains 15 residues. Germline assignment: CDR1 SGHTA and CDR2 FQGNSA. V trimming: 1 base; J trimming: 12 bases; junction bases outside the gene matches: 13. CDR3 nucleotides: TGTGCCAGCAGCTTAGAAGTTACAGGGGGCAGGATTCGGTACTTC. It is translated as CASSLEVTGGRIRYF.

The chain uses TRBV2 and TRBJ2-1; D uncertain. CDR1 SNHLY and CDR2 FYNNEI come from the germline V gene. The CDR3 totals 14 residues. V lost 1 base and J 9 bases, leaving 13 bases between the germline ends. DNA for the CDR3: TGTGCCAGCAGTGAAGTTAGATCGTATGGTGAGCAGTTCTTC. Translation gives CASSEVRSYGEQFF.

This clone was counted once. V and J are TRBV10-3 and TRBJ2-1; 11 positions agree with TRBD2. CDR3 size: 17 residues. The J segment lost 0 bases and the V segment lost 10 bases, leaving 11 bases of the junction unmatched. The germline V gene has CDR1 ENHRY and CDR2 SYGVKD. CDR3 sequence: CATRALAGGFSYNEQFF. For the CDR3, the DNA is TGTGCCACCCGGGCGCTAGCGGGGGGTTTCTCCTACAATGAGCAGTTCTTC.

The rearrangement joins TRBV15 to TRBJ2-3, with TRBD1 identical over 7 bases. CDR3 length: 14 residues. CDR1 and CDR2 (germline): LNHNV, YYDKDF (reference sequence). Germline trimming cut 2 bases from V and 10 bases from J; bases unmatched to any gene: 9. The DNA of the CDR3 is TGTGCCACCAGCAGAAAAAACAGGGGCGATGCGCAGTATTTT. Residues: CATSRKNRGDAQYF.

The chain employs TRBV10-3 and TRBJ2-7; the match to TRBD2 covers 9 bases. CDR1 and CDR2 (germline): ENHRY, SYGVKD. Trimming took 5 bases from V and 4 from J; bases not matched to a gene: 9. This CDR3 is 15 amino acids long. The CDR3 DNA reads TGTGCCATCAGTCCCTGGACTAGCGCAAGTTACGAGCAGTACTTC. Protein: CAISPWTSASYEQYF.

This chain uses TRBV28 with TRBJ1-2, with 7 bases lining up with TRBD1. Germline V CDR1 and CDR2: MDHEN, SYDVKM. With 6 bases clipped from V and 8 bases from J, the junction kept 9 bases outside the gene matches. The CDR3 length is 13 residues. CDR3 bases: TGTGCCAGCAGGCGGGACAGAGGTCGGGGCTACACCTTC. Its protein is CASRRDRGRGYTF.

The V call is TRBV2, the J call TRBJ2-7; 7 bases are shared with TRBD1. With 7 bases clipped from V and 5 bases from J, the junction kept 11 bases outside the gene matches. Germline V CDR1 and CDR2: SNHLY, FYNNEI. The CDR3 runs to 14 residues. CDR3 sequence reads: CASKTGAWGDEQYF. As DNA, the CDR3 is TGTGCCAGCAAAACAGGGGCTTGGGGCGACGAGCAGTACTTC.